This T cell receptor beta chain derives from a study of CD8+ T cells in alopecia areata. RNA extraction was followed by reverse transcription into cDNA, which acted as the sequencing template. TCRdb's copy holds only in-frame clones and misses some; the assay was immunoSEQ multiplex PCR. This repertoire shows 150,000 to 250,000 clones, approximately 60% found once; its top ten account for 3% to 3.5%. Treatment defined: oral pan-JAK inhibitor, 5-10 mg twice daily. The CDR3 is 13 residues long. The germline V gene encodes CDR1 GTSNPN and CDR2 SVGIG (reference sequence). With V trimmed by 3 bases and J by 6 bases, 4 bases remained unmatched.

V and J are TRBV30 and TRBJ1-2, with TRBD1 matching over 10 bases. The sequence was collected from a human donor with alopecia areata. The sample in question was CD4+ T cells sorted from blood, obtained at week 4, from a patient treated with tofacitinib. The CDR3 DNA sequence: TGTGCCTGGAGGGGACAGGGGTTTCATGGCTACACCTTC. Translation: CAWRGQGFHGYTF.